This section outlines one T cell receptor (beta chain) sequence together with its context. The antigen is undetermined. TCRdb's copy holds only in-frame clones and misses some; the assay was immunoSEQ multiplex PCR. The sample consists of around 4,700 clones, roughly 95% of them appearing once. The data are from a study of tumor-infiltrating lymphocytes in localized non-small cell lung cancer. The length of the CDR3 is 16 residues. CDR1 and CDR2 from the germline V gene are LNHDA and SQIVND (reference sequence). V gave up 3 bases and J gave up 0 bases, with 12 bases separating them. Study-wide points: Immunotypes IM1 and IM2 had similar TCR-derived T-cell fractions. TCRbeta sequencing showed higher T cell infiltration in tumors than uninvolved lung.

The material sequenced was uninvolved lung tissue not adjacent to the tumor. The rearrangement joins TRBV19 to TRBJ1-3; perhaps TRBD1 as D (5 bases). This receptor was obtained from a human donor with non-small cell lung cancer. CDR3: CASSIGRAYSGNTIYF. Here the CDR3 DNA reads TGTGCCAGTAGTATCGGCAGGGCATACTCTGGAAACACCATATATTTT.